This TCR beta chain was captured in a study of CD8 T cells in ankylosing spondylitis. General study findings and limits: In ankylosing spondylitis blood, a motif of seven to nine highly homologous TCR beta variants appeared characteristic. Reports of some motif variants in reactive arthritis synovial fluid and blood predate this one. Enrichment of disease-linked clones was reportedly significant in matched ankylosing spondylitis synovial fluid.

This clonotype occurred a few times. Antigen specificity is unknown. Trimming left V 1 base short and J 4 bases short, with 9 bases between. This CDR3 region has 14 residues. Per germline, CDR1 SEHNR and CDR2 FQNEAQ (reference sequence). It was by quantitative 5'-RACE with molecular barcodes that TCR beta libraries were made. TCRdb analysed the 5' RACE reads with MiXCR anew, one entry per CDR3 protein. This sample has hundreds of thousands of distinct CDR3 sequences; 9.5% to 15% occur once, and the top ten carry around 7%. The clonotype comes from a male donor with ankylosing spondylitis. Input material: blood, either unsorted or a sorted T cell fraction (not recorded which). The chain combines TRBV7-9 with TRBJ2-3; possible D gene TRBD1, 6 bases. In DNA form, the CDR3 reads TGTGCCAGCAGCTTAGTGGGGGCGGCAGATACGCAGTATTTT. Amino acid sequence: CASSLVGAADTQYF. The full variable domain, its missing parts supplied by reference TRBV7-9 and TRBJ2-3, is DTGVSQNPRHKITKRGQNVTFRCDPISEHNRLYWYRQTLGQGPEFLTYFQNEAQLEKSRLLSDRFSAERPKGSFSTLEIQRTEQGDSAMYLCASSLVGAADTQYFGPGTRLTVL.